This T cell receptor beta chain was sequenced for a study of blood T cell repertoires in COVID-19 (dated by TCRdb to the early 2020s). In the study overall: Samples from collaborators originated in the United States, Italy and Spain and spanned both the acute and convalescent phases of COVID-19. The prospective study material was composed of cDNA or gDNA derived from T cells, B-cell-depleted T cells, or PBMCs. Subjects who had been exposed to COVID-19, were actively infected with it, or had recovered from it provided the deeply sampled blood TCRbeta repertoires that made up the dataset. The repertoires were made available in a free public database intended to serve as a resource for research on the immune response to SARS-CoV-2. Samples were obtained from the ongoing ImmuneRACE study (first 160 participants) and from 1,254 subjects provided by 6 global collaborators. A de-identified subject ID, COVID-19 status, age in years and sex were almost always included in the sample metadata. HLA class I and class II types, where available, came from metadata supplied by the sample provider rather than from assay-based typing. What the work shows at the level of the full study, not this receptor alone: The quantity of clinical and demographic metadata differed by source and by participant and was supplied without curation.

One collaborating source in Seattle enrolled patients while the patients were actively infected and followed the patients over time throughout the course of disease. Each collaborating institution followed its own protocols to collect whole blood in K2EDTA tubes. Collaborator samples were shipped for TCRbeta analysis as frozen whole blood, isolated PBMCs, or DNA extracted from either sample type. As for this clone: Its cognate antigen has yet to be identified. No base-level quality is on record; no much larger clone is a single base apart.

The immunoSEQ Assay, a bias-controlled multiplex PCR, was used to amplify TCRbeta CDR3 regions from genomic DNA. Turning to the authors' computational methods: Nucleated cell counts per sample were estimated from amplification of reference gene primers within the assay. To quantify the absolute abundance of each unique TCRbeta CDR3 rearrangement, sequence reads were collapsed and filtered. Productive Simpson clonality was computed per sample as the square root of Simpson's diversity index over productive rearrangements. TCRdb limited this immuneACCESS table to in-frame rearrangements with V and J called. A share of clones is missing; checked studies link under half to unresolved V genes, and the rest is unexplained. V, J and clone size are taken as reported in that table, and D and trimming were inferred from the DNA itself. This sample lists about 200,000 clones; around 86% were detected once. The ten largest clonotypes hold around 8% of the sample.

The specimen sequenced was peripheral blood. The receptor's source is a woman older than 75 with COVID-19, enrolled during active disease.

The CDR3 region has the sequence CASSLARGNKVTQYF. The DNA sequence is TGTGCCAGCAGCTTAGCGCGCGGGAATAAGGTTACGCAGTATTTT. The chain is assembled from TRBV7-2 and TRBJ2-3; TRBD2 is possibly the D segment (6 matching bases). The CDR3 sequence holds 15 residues, the cysteine and phenylalanine included. Left in the record is the CDR3 DNA by itself, 45 bases read in frame from the first base. CDR1 SGHTA and CDR2 FQGNSA were looked up in the germline V gene. Between the V and J ends, shortened by 0 bases and 8 bases respectively, the junction contains 15 bases.